What follows are 32 T cell receptor beta chains derived from one specimen sequenced in a study of cytomegalovirus exposure and HLA in healthy donors. The PCR contained 60 Vbeta and 13 Jbeta primers. Sequenced by immunoSEQ multiplex PCR; TCRdb stores in-frame clones only, minus some. The sample consists of under 150,000 clones, 75% to 80% of them appearing once. The sample was PBMCs. Receptors were obtained from a woman aged 25 to 45 in good health and CMV-seronegative.

J is TRBJ1-1 and V is TRBV6-5, with TRBD1 matching over 8 bases. Looked up from germline, CDR1 is MNHEY and CDR2 is SVGAGI. V lost 0 bases, J lost 2 bases, and 5 bases stayed unmatched. The CDR3 contains 16 residues. As DNA, the CDR3 is TGTGCCAGCAGTTACTCGACGGACAGGGTTAACACTGAAGCTTTCTTT. Its protein product is CASSYSTDRVNTEAFF.

The chain combines TRBV11-2 with TRBJ1-6; TRBD1 might be the D (5 bases). CDR3 length: 16 residues. Germline V lookup: CDR1 SGHAT, CDR2 FQNNGV. The V end was cut by 3 bases, the J end by 3 bases, with 12 bases between. The CDR3 DNA follows: TGTGCCAGCAGCTTCCTCCAGGGTTTCTATAATTCACCCCTCCACTTT. This gives the protein CASSFLQGFYNSPLHF.

The V call is TRBV5-8, the J call TRBJ1-2, with D perhaps TRBD1 (6 bases). The CDR3 has 15 residues. The germline CDR1 and CDR2 sequences are SGHTS and YDEGEE. Trimming took 0 bases from V and 3 from J, leaving 12 bases between them. Written as DNA, the CDR3 is TGTGCCAGCAGCTTGGGGGGGCAGGCCCACTATGGCTACACCTTC. Encoded protein: CASSLGGQAHYGYTF.

J is TRBJ1-3 and V is TRBV27, with D possibly TRBD1 on 5 matching bases. The CDR3 runs 12 residues. Germline V gives CDR1 MNHEY, CDR2 SMNVEV (reference sequence). V was clipped by 8 bases and J by 4 bases, with 9 bases between them. The CDR3: CASGAGGNTIYF. As DNA, the CDR3 is TGTGCCAGCGGGGCAGGGGGAAACACCATATATTTT.

On this clone itself: Other DNA sequences in the sample encode the same CDR3. V gene TRBV5-1 combines with J gene TRBJ2-7; possible D gene TRBD1, 5 bases. The CDR3 consists of 12 residues. The V end lost 1 base, the J end lost 4 bases, and 6 bases lay between the germline ends. The V gene's germline CDR1 is SGHRS and CDR2 YFSETQ. The CDR3 nucleotides read TGCGCCAGCAGCTTGCAGGGTTACGAGCAGTACTTC. Translation: CASSLQGYEQYF.

The rearrangement joins TRBV6-1 to TRBJ2-7; 8 bases agree with TRBD1. V lost 1 base, J lost 2 bases, and 1 base stayed unmatched. CDR3 length equals 14 residues. Germline loops: CDR1 MNHNS, CDR2 SASEGT. The CDR3 DNA is TGTGCCAGCAGTGAAGGACAGGGGACCTACGAGCAGTACTTC. It codes for CASSEGQGTYEQYF.

The V gene is TRBV20-1, the J gene TRBJ1-1; 8 positions agree with TRBD1. CDR1 and CDR2 from the germline V gene are DFQATT and SNEGSKA (reference sequence). V dropped 4 bases and J dropped 11; count of bases not matched to a gene: 6. The CDR3 spans 11 residues. This CDR3 reads CSAITGGRAFF. The CDR3 DNA sequence: TGCAGTGCTATTACAGGGGGTAGGGCTTTCTTT.

The chain links TRBV10-3 to TRBJ1-5; tentatively, D is TRBD1 (5 bases). Trimming took off 3 bases at V and 6 bases at J, with 9 bases between the two ends. Germline values: CDR1 ENHRY, CDR2 SYGVKD. The CDR3 is made up of 13 amino acids. The CDR3 sequence is CAISDREGQPQHF. The CDR3 DNA is TGTGCCATCAGTGACAGGGAAGGTCAGCCCCAGCATTTT.

Turning to this clone: This sample includes further DNA sequences coding for the same CDR3. The chain joins TRBV11-2 to TRBJ1-1; D is undetermined. Germline V gives CDR1 SGHAT, CDR2 FQNNGV. V was cut by 5 bases and J by 8 bases, with 12 bases left in between. The CDR3 covers 12 residues. CDR3 region: CASSPNSNEAFF. The DNA for the CDR3 is TGTGCCAGCAGCCCGAACAGTAACGAAGCTTTCTTT.

J is TRBJ1-2 and V is TRBV15; 8 bases are a match to TRBD1. V shed 2 bases and J 6 bases; nucleotides not matched to a gene: 5. Germline values: CDR1 LNHNV, CDR2 YYDKDF (reference sequence). CDR3 length: 14 amino acids. The CDR3 nucleotides read TGTGCCACCAGCAGAACCACAGGGGGAAATGGCTACACCTTC. Amino acid sequence: CATSRTTGGNGYTF. The variable domain in full, with the rest retrieved from reference TRBV15 and TRBJ1-2, is DAMVIQNPRYQVTQFGKPVTLSCSQTLNHNVMYWYQQKSSQAPKLLFHYYDKDFNNEADTPDNFQSRRPNTSFCFLDIRSPGLGDTAMYLCATSRTTGGNGYTFGSGTRLTVV.

The rearrangement links TRBV5-1 to TRBJ1-4, with unresolved D. The CDR3 runs to 14 residues. Trimming stripped 1 base from V and 1 base from J, with 5 bases between. Germline-derived CDR1 and CDR2 are SGHRS and YFSETQ. DNA of the CDR3: TGCGCCAGCAGCTTGTACTTAACTAATGAAAAACTGTTTTTT. As protein: CASSLYLTNEKLFF.

V usage is TRBV7-2 and J usage is TRBJ1-5; unclear D gene. CDR1 SGHTA and CDR2 FQGNSA come from the germline V gene. V was trimmed by 3 bases and J by 6 bases, leaving 9 bases between them. The CDR3 contains 13 residues. Here the CDR3 DNA reads TGTGCCAGCAGCTTCAGAGGGAGTCAGCCCCAGCATTTT. Its translation: CASSFRGSQPQHF. Combining the CDR3 with reference TRBV7-2 and TRBJ1-5 gives the whole variable domain GAGVSQSPSNKVTEKGKDVELRCDPISGHTALYWYRQSLGQGLEFLIYFQGNSAPDKSGLPSDRFSAERTGGSVSTLTIQRTQQEDSAVYLCASSFRGSQPQHFGDGTRLSIL.

The chain is built from TRBV9 and TRBJ2-3; the match to TRBD1 covers 9 bases. The V segment lost 4 bases and the J segment 0 bases; nucleotides outside the gene matches: 9. Germline CDR1 SGDLS, CDR2 YYNGEE. This CDR3 is 17 amino acids long. CDR3 nucleotides: TGTGCCAGCAGCTTTGGACAGGGGTCATTGAGCACAGATACGCAGTATTTT. Amino acids: CASSFGQGSLSTDTQYF.

The V and J genes are TRBV18 and TRBJ1-2; D unclear. The CDR3 spans 14 residues. Germline V gene data show CDR1 as KGHSH and CDR2 as LQKENI. V lost 5 bases and J lost 4, with 14 bases in between. The CDR3 DNA follows: TGTGCCAGCTCATCCGAGCGCGAACCCTATGGCTACACCTTC. The encoded protein is CASSSEREPYGYTF.

V gene TRBV2 combines with J gene TRBJ2-1, with TRBD2 matching over 12 bases. The germline V gene has CDR1 SNHLY and CDR2 FYNNEI. Unmatched junction bases numbered 23, after V lost 8 bases and J lost 3 bases. The CDR3 has 21 amino acids. The CDR3 reads CASGGLGLGTSGSQDYNEQFF. The CDR3 DNA follows: TGTGCCAGCGGAGGATTGGGCCTCGGGACTAGCGGGTCCCAGGACTACAATGAGCAGTTCTTC.

J is TRBJ1-1 and V is TRBV7-9; D is undetermined. The germline V and J ends were trimmed by 1 base and 5 bases, with 11 bases remaining between them. Per the germline V gene, CDR1 is SEHNR and CDR2 is FQNEAQ (reference sequence). The CDR3 runs 14 residues. The CDR3 protein is CASSLVSRATEAFF. The DNA for the CDR3 is TGTGCCAGCAGCTTAGTTTCGCGGGCAACTGAAGCTTTCTTT. Variable domain in full (rest from reference TRBV7-9 and TRBJ1-1): DTGVSQNPRHKITKRGQNVTFRCDPISEHNRLYWYRQTLGQGPEFLTYFQNEAQLEKSRLLSDRFSAERPKGSFSTLEIQRTEQGDSAMYLCASSLVSRATEAFFGQGTRLTVV.

This sequence joins TRBV10-2 and TRBJ2-5; D not certain. The CDR3 is 13 amino acids. V was clipped by 0 bases and J by 5 bases, with 7 bases between them. Per germline, CDR1 WSHSY and CDR2 SAAADI. The CDR3 bases are TGCGCCAGCAGTGAGTCAAGGCGGGAGACCCAGTACTTC. The encoded protein is CASSESRRETQYF.

The CDR3 sequence is CASSITGNYGYTF. The DNA of the CDR3 is TGTGCCAGCAGTATCACAGGAAACTATGGCTACACCTTC. The V and J genes are TRBV6-1 and TRBJ1-2; tentative D call: TRBD1 (5 bases). Germline V CDR1 and CDR2: MNHNS, SASEGT. V lost 5 bases, J lost 2 bases, and 9 bases lay in between. The CDR3 has 13 amino acids.

The chain carries TRBV9 and TRBJ2-3; 9 bases line up with TRBD2. V dropped 3 bases and J dropped 2; count of bases not matched to a gene: 4. Germline V gives CDR1 SGDLS, CDR2 YYNGEE. The CDR3 runs to 15 residues. As DNA, the CDR3 is TGTGCCAGCAGCGAGCGGGGGGCCACCACAGATACGCAGTATTTT. It encodes CASSERGATTDTQYF. Combining the CDR3 with reference TRBV9 and TRBJ2-3 gives the whole variable domain DSGVTQTPKHLITATGQRVTLRCSPRSGDLSVYWYQQSLDQGLQFLIQYYNGEERAKGNILERFSAQQFPDLHSELNLSSLELGDSALYFCASSERGATTDTQYFGPGTRLTVL.

This sequence joins TRBV2 and TRBJ1-6, with D uncertain. Germline assignment: CDR1 SNHLY and CDR2 FYNNEI. The V gene lost 7 bases and the J gene lost 9 bases, with 16 bases spanning the gap. CDR3 length: 14 amino acids. The CDR3 region is CASTPTLLSSPLHF. CDR3 DNA sequence: TGTGCCAGCACCCCGACACTCCTGTCTTCACCCCTCCACTTT.

The rearrangement joins TRBV6-1 to TRBJ2-5; 8 bases agree with TRBD1. With the DNA end fitting TRBJ2-7 better, the J assignment may be wrong. The CDR3 has 13 residues. Germline loops: CDR1 MNHNS, CDR2 SASEGT. The CDR3 sequence: CASIGQGWYEQYF. DNA for the CDR3: TGTGCCAGCATCGGACAGGGTTGGTACGAGCAGTACTTC.

V is TRBV19 and J is TRBJ1-2, with 10 bases fitting TRBD1. The CDR3 consists of 14 residues. J lost 8 bases, V lost 4 bases, and 7 bases had no gene match. Germline CDR1 is LNHDA and CDR2 is SQIVND (reference sequence). Written as DNA, the CDR3 is TGTGCCAGTAGTAGTGGGGACAGGGGCCGGGGCTACACCTTC. It yields the protein CASSSGDRGRGYTF.

The table lists this clone with a few counts. The rearrangement uses TRBV11-2 and TRBJ2-7, with 7 bases fitting TRBD1. Looked up from germline, CDR1 is SGHAT and CDR2 is FQNNGV. This CDR3 spans 16 amino acids. With 5 bases clipped from V and 3 bases from J, the junction kept 13 bases outside the gene matches. The CDR3 DNA sequence: TGTGCCAGCAGCCCCCTAAACCGACAGGGCCTCTACGAGCAGTACTTC. Protein product: CASSPLNRQGLYEQYF.

The rearrangement uses TRBV7-3 and TRBJ2-5; tentative D call: TRBD2 (5 bases). The V gene lost 1 base and the J gene lost 4 bases, with 10 bases spanning the gap. The CDR3 extends over 14 amino acids. Looked up from germline, CDR1 is SGHTA and CDR2 is FQGTGA. CDR3 in DNA: TGTGCCAGCAGCTTAAGGCCGGGGTCAGAGACCCAGTACTTC. Its translation: CASSLRPGSETQYF. The whole variable domain, remainder taken from reference TRBV7-3 and TRBJ2-5, is GAGVSQTPSNKVTEKGKYVELRCDPISGHTALYWYRQSLGQGPEFLIYFQGTGAADDSGLPNDRFFAVRPEGSVSTLKIQRTERGDSAVYLCASSLRPGSETQYFGPGTRLLVL.

V is TRBV12-2 and J is TRBJ1-5; the table's D call, TRBD1, has no DNA check behind it. TRBV12-2 is annotated as a pseudogene. This CDR3 has 15 residues. The CDR3 sequence is CASRSRTGQKRAQHF. CDR3 DNA sequence: TGTGCAAGTCGCTCAAGGACAGGGCAGAAGAGGGCCCAGCATTTT.

This chain links TRBV7-2 with TRBJ2-7; D is perhaps TRBD2 (5 bases). Trimming removed 4 bases at V and 4 bases at J, with 8 bases between. This CDR3 is 12 amino acids long. Germline CDR1 reads SGHTA; CDR2 reads FQGNSA. The chain's CDR3 is CASSSSGYEQYF. CDR3 nucleotides: TGTGCCAGCAGCTCTTCGGGGTACGAGCAGTACTTC.

This rearrangement joins TRBV18 to TRBJ1-1; the match to TRBD1 covers 9 bases. The CDR3 spans 14 residues. Germline trimming cut 3 bases from V and 4 bases from J; bases unmatched to any gene: 3. Germline-derived CDR1 and CDR2 are KGHSH and LQKENI. DNA for the CDR3: TGTGCCAGCTCACCCGACAGGGGGGCCACTGAAGCTTTCTTT. Its translation is CASSPDRGATEAFF.

The chain carries TRBV6-5 and TRBJ1-6; no firm D call. Germline V gene data show CDR1 as MNHEY and CDR2 as SVGAGI. The CDR3 is 16 amino acids. Trimming left V 0 bases short and J 8 bases short, with 14 bases between. The CDR3 DNA follows: TGTGCCAGCAGTTACTCGAGGATGTCCGGGGATTCACCCCTCCACTTT. Translating it yields CASSYSRMSGDSPLHF.

This chain connects TRBV5-1 to TRBJ1-2, with no clear D. In germline, CDR1 is SGHRS, CDR2 YFSETQ. V was clipped by 4 bases and J by 2 bases, with 12 bases between them. This CDR3 has 14 residues. CDR3 DNA: TGCGCCAGCAGCCCATCAACAGAGAACTATGGCTACACCTTC. Translated, it gives CASSPSTENYGYTF.

CDR3 sequence (DNA): TGTGCCAGCAGCTTAGCCTTGGAAAGGGGGCTTGGCTACACCTTC. It translates to CASSLALERGLGYTF. The V gene is TRBV7-2, the J gene TRBJ1-2; 7 bases are shared with TRBD1. With 0 bases clipped from V and 7 bases from J, the junction kept 8 bases outside the gene matches. The CDR3 runs 15 residues. The germline V gene encodes CDR1 SGHTA and CDR2 FQGNSA.

This CDR3 is CASSQPRQSWLEKLFF. The CDR3, as DNA: TGTGCCAGCAGCCAACCAAGACAGTCTTGGCTTGAAAAACTGTTTTTT. The chain joins TRBV4-2 to TRBJ1-4; a weak D match, TRBD1 (5 bases). The CDR3 sequence is 16 residues long. Germline CDR1 reads LGHNA; CDR2 reads YNFKEQ. V was pared by 2 bases and J by 7 bases, with 17 bases between.

V is TRBV10-3 and J is TRBJ2-5; D is unclear. The germline V gene encodes CDR1 ENHRY and CDR2 SYGVKD. Between the trimmed V and J ends, which lost 6 bases and 5 bases, there was a span of 10 bases. This CDR3 contains 12 residues. DNA of the CDR3: TGTGCCATCAGCTACAGTGGCGAGACCCAGTACTTC. It is translated as CAISYSGETQYF.